This record concerns one T cell receptor beta chain sequence. This specimen belongs to a study of blood T cell repertoires in COVID-19. CDR1 is SGHTA and CDR2 is FQGNSA in the germline V gene. J lost 6 bases, V lost 8 bases, and 7 bases had no gene match. This CDR3 contains 14 residues. As handled by the study authors: Nucleated cell counts were estimated from reference gene primer amplification. Measured with immunoSEQ multiplex PCR; TCRdb has only the in-frame clones, and not every one. V, J and clone size are taken as reported in that table, and D and trimming were inferred from the DNA itself. The table records tens of thousands of clones, around 76% of them present only once.

Material: peripheral blood. This rearrangement joins TRBV7-2 to TRBJ2-1, with 10 nucleotides matching TRBD1. This sequence originates from a human donor in a cohort sampled during active COVID-19. The CDR3 region has the DNA TGTGCCAGCGCCAGGGGACAGGGGCCCAATGAGCAGTTCTTC. Its translation: CASARGQGPNEQFF.